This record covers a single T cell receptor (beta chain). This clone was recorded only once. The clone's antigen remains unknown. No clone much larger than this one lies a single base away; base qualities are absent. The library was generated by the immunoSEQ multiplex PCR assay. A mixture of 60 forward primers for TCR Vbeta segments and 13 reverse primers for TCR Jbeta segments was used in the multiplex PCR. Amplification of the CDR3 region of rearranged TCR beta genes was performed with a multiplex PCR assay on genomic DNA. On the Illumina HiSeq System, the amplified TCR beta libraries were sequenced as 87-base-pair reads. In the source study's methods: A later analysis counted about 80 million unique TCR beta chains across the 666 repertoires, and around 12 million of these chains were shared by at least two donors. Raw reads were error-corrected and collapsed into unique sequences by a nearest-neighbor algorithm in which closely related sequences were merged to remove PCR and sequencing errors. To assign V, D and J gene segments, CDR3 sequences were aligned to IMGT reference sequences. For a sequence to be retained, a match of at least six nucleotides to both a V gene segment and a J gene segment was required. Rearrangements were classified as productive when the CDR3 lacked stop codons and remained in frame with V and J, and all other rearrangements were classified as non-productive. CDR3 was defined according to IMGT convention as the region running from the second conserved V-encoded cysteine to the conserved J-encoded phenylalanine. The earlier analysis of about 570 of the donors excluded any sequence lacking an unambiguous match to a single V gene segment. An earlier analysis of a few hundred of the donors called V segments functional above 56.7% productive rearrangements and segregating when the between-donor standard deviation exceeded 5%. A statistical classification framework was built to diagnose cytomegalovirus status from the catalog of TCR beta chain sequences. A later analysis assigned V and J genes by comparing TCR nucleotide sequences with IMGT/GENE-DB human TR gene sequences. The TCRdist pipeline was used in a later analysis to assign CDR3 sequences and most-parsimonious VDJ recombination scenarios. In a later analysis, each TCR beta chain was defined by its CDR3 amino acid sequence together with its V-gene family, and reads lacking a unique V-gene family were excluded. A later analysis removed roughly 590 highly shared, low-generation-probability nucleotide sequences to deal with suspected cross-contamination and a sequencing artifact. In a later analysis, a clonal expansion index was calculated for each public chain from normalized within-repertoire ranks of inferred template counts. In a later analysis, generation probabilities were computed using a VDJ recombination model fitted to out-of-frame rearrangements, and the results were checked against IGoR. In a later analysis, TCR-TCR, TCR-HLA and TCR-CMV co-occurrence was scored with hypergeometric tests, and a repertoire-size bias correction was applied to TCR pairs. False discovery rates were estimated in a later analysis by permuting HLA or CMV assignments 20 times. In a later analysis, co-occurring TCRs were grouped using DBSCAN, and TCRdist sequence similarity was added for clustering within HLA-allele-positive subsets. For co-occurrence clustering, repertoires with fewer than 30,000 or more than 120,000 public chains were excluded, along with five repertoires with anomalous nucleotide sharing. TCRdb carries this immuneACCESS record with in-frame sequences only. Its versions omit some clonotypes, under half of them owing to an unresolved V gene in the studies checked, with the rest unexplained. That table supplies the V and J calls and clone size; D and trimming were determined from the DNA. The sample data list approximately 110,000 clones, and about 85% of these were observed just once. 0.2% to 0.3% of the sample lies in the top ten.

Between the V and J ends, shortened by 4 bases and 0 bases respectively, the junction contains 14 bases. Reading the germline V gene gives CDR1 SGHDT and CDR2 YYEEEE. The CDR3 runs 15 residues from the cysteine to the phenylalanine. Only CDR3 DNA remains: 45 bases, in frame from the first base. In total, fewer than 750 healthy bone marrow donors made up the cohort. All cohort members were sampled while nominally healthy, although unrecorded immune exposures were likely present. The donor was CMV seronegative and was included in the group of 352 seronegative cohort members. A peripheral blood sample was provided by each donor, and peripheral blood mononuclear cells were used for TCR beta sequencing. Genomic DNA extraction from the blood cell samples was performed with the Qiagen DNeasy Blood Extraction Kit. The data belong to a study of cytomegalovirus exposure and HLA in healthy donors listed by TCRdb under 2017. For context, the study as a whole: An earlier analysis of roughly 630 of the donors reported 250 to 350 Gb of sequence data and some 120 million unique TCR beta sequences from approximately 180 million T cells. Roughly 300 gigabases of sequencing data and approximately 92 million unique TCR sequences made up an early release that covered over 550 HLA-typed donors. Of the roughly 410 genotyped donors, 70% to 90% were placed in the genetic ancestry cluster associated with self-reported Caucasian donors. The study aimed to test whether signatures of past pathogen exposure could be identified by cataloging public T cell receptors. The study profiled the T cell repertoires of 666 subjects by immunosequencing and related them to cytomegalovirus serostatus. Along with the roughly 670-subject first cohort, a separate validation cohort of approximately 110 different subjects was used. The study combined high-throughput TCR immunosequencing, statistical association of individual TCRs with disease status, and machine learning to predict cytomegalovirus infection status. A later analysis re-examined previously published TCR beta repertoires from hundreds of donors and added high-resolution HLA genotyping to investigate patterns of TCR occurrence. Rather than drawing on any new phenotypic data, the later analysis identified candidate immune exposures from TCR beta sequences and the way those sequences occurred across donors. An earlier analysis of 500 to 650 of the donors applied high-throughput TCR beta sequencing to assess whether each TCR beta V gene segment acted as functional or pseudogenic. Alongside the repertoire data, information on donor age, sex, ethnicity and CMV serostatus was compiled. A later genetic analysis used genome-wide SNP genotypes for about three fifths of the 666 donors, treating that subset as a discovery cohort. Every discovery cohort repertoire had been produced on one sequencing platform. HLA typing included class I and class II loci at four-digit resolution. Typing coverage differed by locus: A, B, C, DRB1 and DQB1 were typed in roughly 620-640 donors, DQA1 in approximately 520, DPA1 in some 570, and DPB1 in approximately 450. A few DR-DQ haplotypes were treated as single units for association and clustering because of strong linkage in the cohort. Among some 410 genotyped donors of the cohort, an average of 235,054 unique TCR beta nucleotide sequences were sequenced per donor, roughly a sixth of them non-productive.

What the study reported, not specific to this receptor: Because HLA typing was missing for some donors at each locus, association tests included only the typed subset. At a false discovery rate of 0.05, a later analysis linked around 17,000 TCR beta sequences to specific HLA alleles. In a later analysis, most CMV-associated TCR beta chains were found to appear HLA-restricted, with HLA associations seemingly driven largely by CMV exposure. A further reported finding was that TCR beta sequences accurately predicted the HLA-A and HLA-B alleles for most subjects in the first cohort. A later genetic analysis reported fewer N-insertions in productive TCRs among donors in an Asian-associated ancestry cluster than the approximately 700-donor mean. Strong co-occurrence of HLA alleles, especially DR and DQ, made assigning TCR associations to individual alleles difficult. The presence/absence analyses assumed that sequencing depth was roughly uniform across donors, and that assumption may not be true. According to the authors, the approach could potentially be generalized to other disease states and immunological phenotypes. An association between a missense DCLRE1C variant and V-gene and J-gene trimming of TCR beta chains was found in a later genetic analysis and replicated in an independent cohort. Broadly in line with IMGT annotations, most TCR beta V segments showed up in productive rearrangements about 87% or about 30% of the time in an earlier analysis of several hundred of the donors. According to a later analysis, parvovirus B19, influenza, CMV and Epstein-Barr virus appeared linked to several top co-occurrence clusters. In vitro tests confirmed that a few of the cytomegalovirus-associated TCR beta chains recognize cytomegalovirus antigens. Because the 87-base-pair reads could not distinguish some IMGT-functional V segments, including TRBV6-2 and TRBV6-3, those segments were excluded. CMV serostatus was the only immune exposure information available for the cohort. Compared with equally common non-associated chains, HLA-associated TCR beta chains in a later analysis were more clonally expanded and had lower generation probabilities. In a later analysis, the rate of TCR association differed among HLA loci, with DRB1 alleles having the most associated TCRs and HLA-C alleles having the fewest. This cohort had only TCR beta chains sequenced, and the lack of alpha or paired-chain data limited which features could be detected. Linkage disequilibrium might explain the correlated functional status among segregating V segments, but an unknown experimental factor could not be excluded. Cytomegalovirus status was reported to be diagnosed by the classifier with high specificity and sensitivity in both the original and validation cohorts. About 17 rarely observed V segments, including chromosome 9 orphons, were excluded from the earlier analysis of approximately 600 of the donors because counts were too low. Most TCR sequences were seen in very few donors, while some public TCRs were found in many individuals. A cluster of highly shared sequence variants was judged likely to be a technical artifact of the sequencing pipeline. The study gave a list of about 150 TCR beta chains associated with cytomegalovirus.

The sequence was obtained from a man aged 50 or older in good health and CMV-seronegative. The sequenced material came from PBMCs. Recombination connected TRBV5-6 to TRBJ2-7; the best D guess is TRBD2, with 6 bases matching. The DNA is TGTGCCAGCAGCATTCAGGGACTCAGCTCCTACGAGCAGTACTTC. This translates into CASSIQGLSSYEQYF. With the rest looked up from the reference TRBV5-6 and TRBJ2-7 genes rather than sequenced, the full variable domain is DAGVTQSPTHLIKTRGQQVTLRCSPKSGHDTVSWYQQALGQGPQFIFQYYEEEERQRGNFPDRFSGHQFPNYSSELNVNALLLGDSALYLCASSIQGLSSYEQYFGPGTRLTVT.